This T cell receptor (beta chain) came from a study of T cells in Graves' hyperthyroidism and ophthalmopathy. CDR1 is DFQATT and CDR2 is SNEGSKA in the germline V gene (reference sequence). The V gene lost 0 bases and the J gene lost 9 bases, with 15 bases spanning the gap. The CDR3 has 15 amino acids. Amplified TCR beta CDR3 regions came from RNA transcripts. HTBI primers were employed in a first-round RT-PCR of the TCR CDR3. TCRdb reprocessed the multiplex PCR reads via MiXCR and lists one record per CDR3 protein. Counted here are more than 150,000 distinct CDR3 sequences, over 15% occurring once; the ten biggest clones make up roughly 30%.

Sequencing was done on a sample of blood. The clonotype was recovered from a woman aged 50 to 60 with Graves' hyperthyroidism. J is TRBJ1-6 and V is TRBV20-1; D gene uncertain. Here the CDR3 DNA reads TGCAGTGCTAGAGAAAGAGGCCGCTTGGGTTCACCCCTCCACTTT. This codes for CSARERGRLGSPLHF.